The rows below give T cell receptor beta chains drawn from one sample of a study of identical twins. TCRdb passed the 5' RACE reads through MiXCR, listing each CDR3 protein once. In the table there are 1.5 million to 2 million distinct CDR3 sequences, around 29% of which are singletons. Sequenced input: cord blood. These receptors were collected from a newborn girl in good health. The CDR3 runs from the conserved cysteine through the conserved F or W. D genes are given only for firm matches. Size tells how often a clone was seen (once, few, many) or the class of an expanded clone, and some rows leave it out.

d_call	j_call	clone_size	v_call	cdr3_nt	cdr3_aa
NA	TRBJ1-1	few	TRBV20-1	TGCAGTGCTAGGGGGAGAGGGATTGAAGCTTTCTTT	CSARGRGIEAFF
NA	TRBJ2-1	NA	TRBV20-1	TGCAGTGCTAGAGTCAAACGGGGGTTTGACTACAATGAGCAGTTCTTC	CSARVKRGFDYNEQFF
TRBD2	TRBJ2-1	NA	TRBV14	TGTGCCAGCAGCCAAGTCCTTAGCGGGGCCAGGAGCTCCTACAATGAGCAGTTCTTC	CASSQVLSGARSSYNEQFF
NA	TRBJ2-3	NA	TRBV6-1	TGTGCCAGCAGTGAAATAGGGGTCGCAGCAGATACGCAGTATTTT	CASSEIGVAADTQYF
NA	TRBJ2-5	NA	TRBV6-1	TGTGCCAGCACCCCTCGAGTCGGTACCCAAGAGACCCAGTACTTC	CASTPRVGTQETQYF
NA	TRBJ1-2	few	TRBV4-1	TGCGCCAGCAGCGCACAGGTTGCCTATGGCTACACCTTC	CASSAQVAYGYTF
NA	TRBJ2-4	NA	TRBV10-3	TGTGCCATCAGTGGTAAGGTAGCGGACTACAATGAGCAGTACTTC	CAISGKVADYNEQYF
NA	TRBJ1-2	NA	TRBV12-3/TRBV12-4	TGTGCCAGCAGTTTGGGGGGCAGGTACCTCTATGGCTACACCTTC	CASSLGGRYLYGYTF
TRBD1	TRBJ2-3	NA	TRBV20-1	TGCAGTGCTAGAGATCGCTGGACAGGGCAGTATTTT	CSARDRWTGQYF
NA	TRBJ1-5	NA	TRBV19	TGTGCCAGTAGTATTGTACAGGGAGGAGGTAGCAATCAGCCCCAGCATTTT	CASSIVQGGGSNQPQHF
TRBD1	TRBJ2-7	NA	TRBV7-2	TGTGCCAGCAGCTTAACGACAGGGGTTCAAGGCGAGCAGTACTTC	CASSLTTGVQGEQYF
TRBD1	TRBJ2-2	NA	TRBV6-5	TGTGCCAGCAGTTACGCTCCTACGGACAGGGCAGTTCGGGGGGAGCTGTTTTTT	CASSYAPTDRAVRGELFF
TRBD2	TRBJ2-1	NA	TRBV4-2	TGTGCCAGCAGCCCCATCCCACTAAGCGGGAGGCCCTACAGTGAGCAGTTCTTC	CASSPIPLSGRPYSEQFF
NA	TRBJ2-7	NA	TRBV20-1	TGCAGTGCTAAAGGTGTTAGGCGGCCCACTGTCTACGAGCAGTACTTC	CSAKGVRRPTVYEQYF
NA	TRBJ2-1	NA	TRBV5-6	TGTGCCAGCAGCCGGTTGGTGGACGGGGGGCAGGTCAATGAGCAGTTCTTC	CASSRLVDGGQVNEQFF
NA	TRBJ1-6	NA	TRBV10-3	TGTGCCATCAGTACAGGGATTGATGGGGATTCACCCCCCCACTTT	CAISTGIDGDSPPHF
NA	TRBJ1-5	NA	TRBV20-1	TGCAGTGCTAGAGTTGGAAGGGACCCTATGGGAAATCAGCCCCAGCATTTT	CSARVGRDPMGNQPQHF
NA	TRBJ2-1	few	TRBV5-5	TGTGCCAGCAGCTTGGAGACCCAGCAGTTCTTC	CASSLETQQFF